This T cell receptor (beta chain) was recovered during a study of beta chain features in type 1 diabetes. Study-wide points: Equally in patients and controls, PCR might preferentially amplify shorter templates. Patients with type 1 diabetes carried fewer insertions and had more deletions at their VDJ junctions.

With regard to this clone: No antigen is known for it.

cDNA synthesis used the whole RNA isolate, giving expressed TCRB sequences. For naive, central memory and regulatory T cell samples, reads averaged about 3.5 million. The table came from immunoSEQ multiplex PCR; TCRdb's copy has only in-frame clones and leaves some out. This table holds 200,000 to 250,000 clones, about 30% found once. The CDR3 consists of 10 residues. J is TRBJ2-7 and V is TRBV21-1; whether TRBD1, the table's D call, matches the DNA was not checked. TRBV21-1 is listed as a pseudogene. Sequencing was performed on central memory CD4+ T cells from blood. The source is a man aged 25 to 45 in good health. CDR3 in DNA: TGTGCCAGCACTGTGGGCTCCACATACTTC. Its translation: CASTVGSTYF.